This TCR beta chain was observed in a study of blood T cell repertoires in COVID-19. As for the study in general: The study drew acute and convalescent COVID-19 samples from the United States, Italy and Spain. T cells, B-cell-depleted T cells, or PBMCs supplied cDNA or gDNA.

As handled by the study authors: Amplification with reference gene primers provided the estimates of nucleated cell counts. Here immunoSEQ multiplex PCR was the method, and the copy in TCRdb shows in-frame clones only, minus some. For V, J and clone size, that table is used; D and trimming come from the DNA. Among tens of thousands of clones, around 89% were seen once, and the ten largest hold approximately 4.8%. Sample: peripheral blood. This TCR was recovered from a woman older than 75 with active COVID-19.

DNA for the CDR3: TGTGCCACCAATCGCGGAAACACCGGGGAGCTGTTTTTT. Protein product: CATNRGNTGELFF. The chain combines TRBV24-1 with TRBJ2-2; D is uncertain. V lost 8 bases, J lost 2 bases, and 8 bases lay in between. The CDR3 is 13 residues long. The germline V gene has CDR1 KGHDR and CDR2 SFDVKD.